This T cell receptor beta chain comes out of a study of T-cell memory formation after mild COVID-19. General study points: Memory cells collected pre-infection included some clones that later responded, suggesting cross-reactive memory joined.

MiXCR was run by TCRdb on the 5' RACE reads, yielding one entry per CDR3 protein. The sample has around 130,000 distinct CDR3 sequences, roughly 15% seen once. V gave up 5 bases and J gave up 8 bases, with 12 bases separating them. The CDR3 loop spans 12 amino acids. Per the germline V gene, CDR1 is MNHEY and CDR2 is SVGEGT. Concerning this clonotype itself: The antigen is not known.

The gene calls are TRBV6-2 or TRBV6-3 and TRBJ1-1; maybe TRBD1 (6 bases). This clonotype originated in an adult woman who had mild COVID-19 (a few samples of this study predate the infection). Cell type and time point are not known. Sequenced input: PBMCs or a T cell subset sorted from them (not recorded which). In nucleotides, the CDR3 is TGTGCCAGCAGTACTCCCACAGGGGAAGCTTTCTTT. Its protein product is CASSTPTGEAFF.